The clone carrying this T cell receptor beta chain was found many times. The sample belongs to a study of T-cell memory formation after mild COVID-19. Study-wide background: TCR clusters mostly belonged to single donors.

V lost 4 bases, J lost 2 bases, and 14 bases lay in between. Germline CDR1 is SQVTM and CDR2 is ANQGSEA. The CDR3 loop spans 14 amino acids. TCR alpha and TCR beta cDNA libraries carrying sample barcodes and UMIs came from 5'RACE with constant-segment primers. One entry per CDR3 protein results from TCRdb running MiXCR on the 5' RACE reads. Of under 150,000 distinct CDR3 sequences detected, about a sixth appear once; the ten largest clones hold more than 11%. V is TRBV29-1 and J is TRBJ1-2; D perhaps matches TRBD1 (6 bases). This sequence was found in an adult woman who had mild COVID-19 (a few samples of this study predate the infection). Cell type and time point are not known. Sequencing was done on a sample of PBMCs or a T cell subset sorted from them (not recorded which). The CDR3 loop reads CSVARDTQNYGYTF. For the CDR3, the DNA is TGCAGCGTTGCCCGGGACACACAAAACTATGGCTACACCTTC. The whole variable domain, filled in from reference TRBV29-1 and TRBJ1-2, reads SAVISQKPSRDICQRGTSLTIQCQVDSQVTMMFWYRQQPGQSLTLIATANQGSEATYESGFVIDKFPISRPNLTFSTLTVSNMSPEDSSIYLCSVARDTQNYGYTFGSGTRLTVV.